These T cell receptor beta chains were read from a single sample in a study of blood T cell repertoires in COVID-19. Generated by immunoSEQ multiplex PCR, the TCRdb table keeps only in-frame clones and is missing some. The sample includes about 78,000 clones, about 88% of them seen just once. Sequenced: peripheral blood. Receptors originate from a man between 65 and 80 years old with active or convalescent COVID-19. CDR3s include the opening cysteine and the closing phenylalanine or tryptophan. D genes are given only for firm matches. Clone size is stated in some rows and not others, as once, few, many or a class when expanded.

d_call: -; clone_size: -; v_call: TRBV7-8; j_call: TRBJ1-1; cdr3_nt: TGTGCCAGCAGCTTTGGCGGGAGAAACACTGAAGCTTTCTTT; cdr3_aa: CASSFGGRNTEAFF
d_call: -; clone_size: -; v_call: TRBV2; j_call: TRBJ2-3; cdr3_nt: TGTGCCAGCAGTTGGTCTTTAGTAGGCACAGATACGCAGTATTTT; cdr3_aa: CASSWSLVGTDTQYF
d_call: -; clone_size: -; v_call: TRBV2; j_call: TRBJ1-5; cdr3_nt: TGTGCCAGCGGGGGGGCAGCAGGGCCCCAGCATTTT; cdr3_aa: CASGGAAGPQHF
d_call: -; clone_size: -; v_call: TRBV29-1; j_call: TRBJ2-5; cdr3_nt: TGCAGCGTCGCCGACAGGAGCCCGCTTCCGACGGACTTC; cdr3_aa: CSVADRSPLPTDF
d_call: TRBD1; clone_size: once; v_call: TRBV19; j_call: TRBJ1-6; cdr3_nt: TGTGCCAGTAGCCTACGACAGGGTAGCTCCTATAATTCACCCCTCCACTTT; cdr3_aa: CASSLRQGSSYNSPLHF
d_call: TRBD2; clone_size: -; v_call: TRBV7-2; j_call: TRBJ2-1; cdr3_nt: TGTGCCAGCAGCTCCATAACTGGGACTAGCGGATACAATGAGCAGTTCTTC; cdr3_aa: CASSSITGTSGYNEQFF
d_call: TRBD2; clone_size: -; v_call: TRBV29-1; j_call: TRBJ2-1; cdr3_nt: TGCAGCGTTGCTTCCCCGACGCGGGGGATCAATGAGCAGTTCTTC; cdr3_aa: CSVASPTRGINEQFF
d_call: -; clone_size: -; v_call: TRBV12-3/TRBV12-4; j_call: TRBJ2-5; cdr3_nt: TGTGCCAGCAGAAGCCGGGAAGCTGAGACCCAGTACTTC; cdr3_aa: CASRSREAETQYF
d_call: TRBD1; clone_size: -; v_call: TRBV27; j_call: TRBJ1-1; cdr3_nt: TGTGCCAGCAGTCGGACAGGTTCCACTGAAGCTTTCTTT; cdr3_aa: CASSRTGSTEAFF
d_call: TRBD2; clone_size: -; v_call: TRBV13; j_call: TRBJ2-2; cdr3_nt: TGTGCCAGCAGCATCCTAGCTGGCGGGGGGAACACCGGGGAGCTGTTTTTT; cdr3_aa: CASSILAGGGNTGELFF
d_call: TRBD1; clone_size: few; v_call: TRBV6-5; j_call: TRBJ1-6; cdr3_nt: TGTGCCAGCAGTTTTCGGAGACAGGGTAATTCACCCCTCCACTTT; cdr3_aa: CASSFRRQGNSPLHF
d_call: TRBD1; clone_size: -; v_call: TRBV29-1; j_call: TRBJ2-3; cdr3_nt: TGCAGCGCCGACAGGGTCACAGATACGCAGTATTTT; cdr3_aa: CSADRVTDTQYF
d_call: -; clone_size: few; v_call: TRBV6-5; j_call: TRBJ1-6; cdr3_nt: TGTGCCAGCAGTTACTCGGGCAGGGGTGATTCACCCCTCCACTTT; cdr3_aa: CASSYSGRGDSPLHF
d_call: -; clone_size: -; v_call: TRBV7-3; j_call: TRBJ1-3; cdr3_nt: TGTGCCAGCAGCTTAGAAGCGGGAGGGGCGTCCTCTGGAAACACCATATATTTT; cdr3_aa: CASSLEAGGASSGNTIYF
d_call: TRBD2; clone_size: -; v_call: TRBV11-3; j_call: TRBJ2-7; cdr3_nt: TGTGCCAGCAGCTTACGCGGGAGGGATGAGCAGTACTTC; cdr3_aa: CASSLRGRDEQYF
d_call: -; clone_size: -; v_call: TRBV24-1; j_call: TRBJ2-1; cdr3_nt: TGTGCCACCAGTGACCGGAATGAGCAGTTCTTC; cdr3_aa: CATSDRNEQFF
d_call: TRBD1; clone_size: many; v_call: TRBV27; j_call: TRBJ2-6; cdr3_nt: TGTGCCAGCAGCCAGGGGGTTTCCTCTGGGGCCAACGTCCTGACTTTC; cdr3_aa: CASSQGVSSGANVLTF
d_call: TRBD1; clone_size: -; v_call: TRBV30; j_call: TRBJ1-6; cdr3_nt: TGTGCCTGGAGTGGGGACAGGGAGAGCTCACCCCTCCACTTT; cdr3_aa: CAWSGDRESSPLHF
d_call: TRBD2; clone_size: few; v_call: TRBV7-3; j_call: TRBJ2-1; cdr3_nt: TGTGCCAGCAGCTTAAGCCCTAGCGGCTACAATGAGCAGTTCTTC; cdr3_aa: CASSLSPSGYNEQFF
d_call: TRBD1; clone_size: -; v_call: TRBV3-1/TRBV3-2; j_call: TRBJ2-6; cdr3_nt: TGTGCCAGCAGCGGTTTGCAGGGGGTTCCTGGGGCCAACGTCCTGACTTTC; cdr3_aa: CASSGLQGVPGANVLTF
d_call: -; clone_size: -; v_call: TRBV19; j_call: TRBJ2-1; cdr3_nt: TGTGCCAGTAGTATCCCGGCAGGGGACTCCTACAATGAGCAGTTCTTC; cdr3_aa: CASSIPAGDSYNEQFF
d_call: TRBD1; clone_size: -; v_call: TRBV4-1; j_call: TRBJ1-2; cdr3_nt: TGCGCCAGCAGCAAGGACAGGGAATACCTCGGCTACACCTTC; cdr3_aa: CASSKDREYLGYTF
d_call: -; clone_size: -; v_call: TRBV25-1; j_call: TRBJ2-1; cdr3_nt: TGTGCCAGCAGTATTAGGGCGGGACCTCCCAATGAGCAGTTCTTC; cdr3_aa: CASSIRAGPPNEQFF
d_call: TRBD2; clone_size: -; v_call: TRBV3-1/TRBV3-2; j_call: TRBJ2-7; cdr3_nt: TGTGCCAGCAGCTATAGCGGGAGTAGGTACGAGCAGTACTTC; cdr3_aa: CASSYSGSRYEQYF
d_call: TRBD2; clone_size: -; v_call: TRBV5-1; j_call: TRBJ2-3; cdr3_nt: TGCGCCAGCAGCGTAGAGATAGCGGGAGACACAGATACGCAGTATTTT; cdr3_aa: CASSVEIAGDTDTQYF
d_call: -; clone_size: -; v_call: TRBV3-1/TRBV3-2; j_call: TRBJ2-1; cdr3_nt: TGTGCCAGCAGCCATTGGGCCATGGATGAGCAGTTCTTC; cdr3_aa: CASSHWAMDEQFF
d_call: -; clone_size: few; v_call: TRBV4-2; j_call: TRBJ2-1; cdr3_nt: TGTGCCAGCAGCCAATTAGACTACAATGAGCAGTTCTTC; cdr3_aa: CASSQLDYNEQFF
d_call: -; clone_size: -; v_call: TRBV5-4; j_call: TRBJ2-7; cdr3_nt: TGTGCCAGCAGCACCCCAGACCTAGGATCCTACGAGCAGTACTTC; cdr3_aa: CASSTPDLGSYEQYF
d_call: -; clone_size: -; v_call: TRBV5-1; j_call: TRBJ1-4; cdr3_nt: TGCGCCAGCAGCTTGAGGACAAAGAATGAAAAACTGTTTTTT; cdr3_aa: CASSLRTKNEKLFF
d_call: TRBD2; clone_size: few; v_call: TRBV28; j_call: TRBJ2-7; cdr3_nt: TGTGCCAGCAGTACTAGCGGCACCGAGCAGTACTTC; cdr3_aa: CASSTSGTEQYF
d_call: -; clone_size: -; v_call: TRBV19; j_call: TRBJ1-3; cdr3_nt: TGTGCCAGTAGTACCGGACTCCGATACACCATATATTTT; cdr3_aa: CASSTGLRYTIYF
d_call: TRBD1; clone_size: -; v_call: TRBV6-5; j_call: TRBJ2-7; cdr3_nt: TGTGCCAGCAGTTACGGGGACAGCGACTACGAGCAGTACTTC; cdr3_aa: CASSYGDSDYEQYF
d_call: -; clone_size: few; v_call: TRBV5-6; j_call: TRBJ1-1; cdr3_nt: TGTGCCAGCAGCTCTTTGGAGAGAAACACTGAAGCTTTCTTT; cdr3_aa: CASSSLERNTEAFF
d_call: -; clone_size: -; v_call: TRBV18; j_call: TRBJ2-1; cdr3_nt: TGTGCCAGCTCACCACCGATGGGGCACGGGAATGAGCAGTTCTTC; cdr3_aa: CASSPPMGHGNEQFF
d_call: TRBD2; clone_size: -; v_call: TRBV2; j_call: TRBJ2-3; cdr3_nt: TGTGCCAGCACCGTGGGGGGAGGGGACGTAGATACGCAGTATTTT; cdr3_aa: CASTVGGGDVDTQYF
d_call: -; clone_size: -; v_call: TRBV18; j_call: TRBJ1-1; cdr3_nt: TGTGCCAGCTCACCATCTATTGGGCAGGGTCGAACAACTGAAGCTTTCTTT; cdr3_aa: CASSPSIGQGRTTEAFF
d_call: TRBD1; clone_size: -; v_call: TRBV19; j_call: TRBJ1-2; cdr3_nt: TGTGCCAGTAGACGGGACAGCTTTAACTATGGCTACACCTTC; cdr3_aa: CASRRDSFNYGYTF
d_call: TRBD1; clone_size: once; v_call: TRBV6-6; j_call: TRBJ1-2; cdr3_nt: TGTGCCAGCAGTCCCCGGGAGGGGGCGGTTTTTAACTATGGCTACACCTTC; cdr3_aa: CASSPREGAVFNYGYTF
d_call: -; clone_size: -; v_call: TRBV20-1; j_call: TRBJ1-3; cdr3_nt: TGCAGTGCTAGTGGCGGCTCTGGAAACACCATATATTTT; cdr3_aa: CSASGGSGNTIYF
d_call: TRBD2; clone_size: -; v_call: TRBV15; j_call: TRBJ2-1; cdr3_nt: TGTGCCACCAGCAGAGTACTAGCGGGAAACAATGAGCAGTTCTTC; cdr3_aa: CATSRVLAGNNEQFF
d_call: TRBD2; clone_size: -; v_call: TRBV6-2/TRBV6-3; j_call: TRBJ2-1; cdr3_nt: TGTGCCAGCAGTTCCGTTAGGAGGACTAGCGGGAGGGCAGAGGAGCAGTTCTTC; cdr3_aa: CASSSVRRTSGRAEEQFF
d_call: TRBD1; clone_size: few; v_call: TRBV29-1; j_call: TRBJ1-2; cdr3_nt: TGCAGTGTGTCAGGGGGCGAGAGTGGCTACACCTTC; cdr3_aa: CSVSGGESGYTF
d_call: -; clone_size: -; v_call: TRBV6-5; j_call: TRBJ1-4; cdr3_nt: TGTGCCAGCATGAGCCGAGCAAATGAAAAACTGTTTTTT; cdr3_aa: CASMSRANEKLFF
d_call: TRBD2; clone_size: once; v_call: TRBV7-9; j_call: TRBJ2-1; cdr3_nt: TGTGCCAGCAGCTTAGTGCGACTAGCGGGACCCGGTGATGAGCAGTTCTTC; cdr3_aa: CASSLVRLAGPGDEQFF
d_call: -; clone_size: -; v_call: TRBV6-1; j_call: TRBJ1-3; cdr3_nt: TGTGCCAGCAGTGAACCGTCCTCTGGAAACACCATATATTTT; cdr3_aa: CASSEPSSGNTIYF
d_call: TRBD2; clone_size: once; v_call: TRBV27; j_call: TRBJ2-3; cdr3_nt: TGTGCCAGCAGTTTACTAGCGGGCGGTGGCGCAGATACGCAGTATTTT; cdr3_aa: CASSLLAGGGADTQYF
d_call: -; clone_size: -; v_call: TRBV6-6; j_call: TRBJ2-5; cdr3_nt: TGTGCCAGCAGTTACGAGCGATCTGAGACCCAGTACTTC; cdr3_aa: CASSYERSETQYF
d_call: -; clone_size: once; v_call: TRBV10-2; j_call: TRBJ1-4; cdr3_nt: TGCGCCAGCATCGACGAGGGGGCAACTAATGAAAAACTGTTTTTT; cdr3_aa: CASIDEGATNEKLFF
d_call: -; clone_size: -; v_call: TRBV19; j_call: TRBJ1-5; cdr3_nt: TGTGCCAGTAGTATAACAGTCAATCAGCCCCAGCATTTT; cdr3_aa: CASSITVNQPQHF
d_call: TRBD2; clone_size: -; v_call: TRBV3-1/TRBV3-2; j_call: TRBJ2-3; cdr3_nt: TGTGCCAGCAGCCAAGATACCGCTAGCGGGGGGGCAAATACGCAGTATTTT; cdr3_aa: CASSQDTASGGANTQYF
d_call: -; clone_size: -; v_call: TRBV4-1; j_call: TRBJ2-7; cdr3_nt: TGCGCCAGCAGCCAAGAATGGGGAGCGCCCGAGCAGTACTTC; cdr3_aa: CASSQEWGAPEQYF
d_call: -; clone_size: -; v_call: TRBV30; j_call: TRBJ1-2; cdr3_nt: TGTGCCTGGCTGCGTAGGGGGGGCGAAATTCATGATGGCTACACCTTC; cdr3_aa: CAWLRRGGEIHDGYTF
d_call: TRBD2; clone_size: -; v_call: TRBV19; j_call: TRBJ2-3; cdr3_nt: TGTGCCAGTAGTATCGGTAGCGGGAGCGCTCGCACAGATACGCAGTATTTT; cdr3_aa: CASSIGSGSARTDTQYF
d_call: TRBD2; clone_size: -; v_call: TRBV5-6; j_call: TRBJ2-1; cdr3_nt: TGTGCCAGCAGCTCGACTCCGCTAGCGGGGGGGCACAATGAGCAGTTCTTC; cdr3_aa: CASSSTPLAGGHNEQFF